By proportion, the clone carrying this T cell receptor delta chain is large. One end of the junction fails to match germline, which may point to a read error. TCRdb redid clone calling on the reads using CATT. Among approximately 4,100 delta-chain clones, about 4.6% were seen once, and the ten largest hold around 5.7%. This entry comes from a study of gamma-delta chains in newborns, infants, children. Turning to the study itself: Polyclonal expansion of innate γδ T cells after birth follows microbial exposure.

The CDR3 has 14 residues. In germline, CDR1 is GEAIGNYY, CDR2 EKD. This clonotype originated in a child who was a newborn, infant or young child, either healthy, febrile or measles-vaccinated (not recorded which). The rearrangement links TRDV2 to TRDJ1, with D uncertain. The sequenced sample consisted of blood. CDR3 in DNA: TGTGCCTGTGACACCGTCGGCAGTGGCGATGAACTCATCTTT. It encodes CACDTVGSGDELIF.